This TCR beta chain was found in a study of liver allograft versus peripheral blood T cells. Whole-study context: What was compared were the T cell receptor repertoires in transplanted livers and those in the peripheral blood of recipients.

TCRdb reprocessed the reads with MiXCR, giving one entry per CDR3 protein. The sample records about 14,000 distinct CDR3 sequences, roughly 20% being singletons. CDR3 length: 15 amino acids. CDR1 and CDR2 (germline): MNHEY, SMNVEV (reference sequence). V dropped 5 bases and J dropped 6; count of bases not matched to a gene: 8. A note on this clonotype: Its antigen is unidentified.

Broader study findings: Reportedly, the T cell receptor repertoires present inside liver allografts differed from those in peripheral blood.

The clonotype was recovered from a human patient who had a liver transplant. Some T cells may be supplied by the graft donor. The rearrangement links TRBV27 to TRBJ1-5, with 9 bases aligning to TRBD1. The CDR3, as DNA: TGTGCCAGCAGTCCTAGTGGGACAGGGCGTCAGCCCCAGCATTTT. Translation: CASSPSGTGRQPQHF.